The 20 T cell receptor beta chains below were found in one sample sequenced in a study of cytomegalovirus exposure and HLA in healthy donors (dated by TCRdb to about 2017). Library generation was performed with the immunoSEQ multiplex PCR assay. The multiplex PCR relied on a mix of 60 forward primers for TCR Vbeta segments and 13 reverse primers for TCR Jbeta segments. Entries here come from immuneACCESS through TCRdb and include only in-frame sequences with V and J called. Some clones fail to appear in such tables; in the studies checked, an unresolved V gene covers under half of the shortfall, and the cause of the remainder is unknown. The sample contains more than 95,000 clones, roughly 70% of them found a single time. The top ten constitute 4% of the sample. Source material: PBMCs. These receptors came from a middle-aged man in good health and CMV-seropositive.

This CDR3 reads CASSAGLGETQYF. The CDR3 DNA reads TGTGCCAGCAGTGCGGGACTCGGGGAGACCCAGTACTTC. The V call is TRBV6-4, the J call TRBJ2-5; D perhaps matches TRBD2 (6 bases). In germline, CDR1 is MRHNA, CDR2 SNTAGT. V dropped 4 bases and J dropped 5 bases, with 11 bases sitting between them. The CDR3 spans 13 residues.

The chain is built from TRBV6-6 and TRBJ2-3, with D tentatively TRBD2 (7 bases). V lost 2 bases, J lost 4 bases, and 13 bases lay in between. The CDR3 sequence is 15 residues long. The germline CDR1 and CDR2 sequences are MNHNY and SVGAGI (reference sequence). DNA of the CDR3: TGTGCCAGCAGTTACGAGGGGGGGTTCCCAGATACGCAGTATTTT. It translates to CASSYEGGFPDTQYF.

The chain joins TRBV11-1 to TRBJ2-1; D unclear. V lost 3 bases to trimming and J lost 0 bases, with 9 bases between them. Looked up from germline, CDR1 is SGHAT and CDR2 is FQDESV (reference sequence). This CDR3 comprises 15 residues. The CDR3 spells CASSFDWSSYNEQFF. In nucleotides, the CDR3 is TGTGCCAGCAGCTTCGACTGGAGCTCCTACAATGAGCAGTTCTTC.

The chain couples TRBV4-3 to TRBJ2-5; 13 bases align to TRBD2. Unmatched junction bases numbered 13, after V lost 3 bases and J lost 3 bases. Germline lookup yields CDR1 LGHNA and CDR2 YSLEER. The CDR3 has 19 amino acids. CDR3 in DNA: TGCGCCAGCAGCCAGTCGGGACTAGCGGGATCTCCCGTGAAAGAGACCCAGTACTTC. Its translation: CASSQSGLAGSPVKETQYF.

The count of this clone is one. The chain is built from TRBV15 and TRBJ2-7; TRBD1 aligns across 8 bases. There are 15 residues in the CDR3. Germline CDR1 LNHNV, CDR2 YYDKDF (reference sequence). Unmatched junction bases numbered 7, after V lost 3 bases and J lost 3 bases. The CDR3 coding sequence is TGTGCCACCAGCAGTACCGGGACAGGTTACTACGAGCAGTACTTC. It yields the protein CATSSTGTGYYEQYF.

This clone was counted only a few times. The rearrangement uses TRBV9 and TRBJ1-6; 7 nucleotides match TRBD1. The CDR3 contains 20 residues. With 4 bases clipped from V and 0 bases from J, the junction kept 16 bases outside the gene matches. The V gene's germline CDR1 is SGDLS and CDR2 YYNGEE. CDR3 protein: CASSPTGALTSGSYNSPLHF. The CDR3 region has the DNA TGTGCCAGCAGCCCAACAGGGGCACTAACTTCAGGCTCCTATAATTCACCCCTCCACTTT.

Turning to this clone: This CDR3 is missing its conserved last phenylalanine or tryptophan, likely due to a read error. The CDR3 reads CSGTTGNTEAFL. CDR3 DNA: TGCAGCGGTACTACAGGCAACACTGAAGCTTTCCTT. The J gene is TRBJ1-1, the V gene TRBV29-1, with D possibly TRBD1 on 5 matching bases. The CDR3 spans 12 residues. Germline V gene data show CDR1 as SQVTM and CDR2 as ANQGSEA. Trimming took 7 bases from V and 2 from J, leaving 11 bases between them.

This clone was counted only a few times. Other DNA sequences of this sample code for an identical CDR3. V and J are TRBV6-5 and TRBJ1-4, with 8 bases aligning to TRBD1. The V and J ends lost 5 bases and 11 bases, in that order; junction bases with no gene match: 4. CDR1 is MNHEY, CDR2 SVGAGI, per germline. There are 12 residues in the CDR3. The CDR3 protein is CASSPQGGKLFF. DNA for the CDR3: TGTGCCAGCAGTCCACAGGGGGGTAAACTGTTTTTT.

The V gene is TRBV4-1, the J gene TRBJ2-7; maybe TRBD2 (6 bases). Germline CDR1 MGHRA, CDR2 YSYEKL. The CDR3 covers 11 residues. V was shortened by 5 bases and J by 5 bases, with 7 bases between the two germline ends. CDR3 sequence (DNA): TGCGCCAGCAGCTGGGGGGACGAGCAGTACTTC. The encoded protein is CASSWGDEQYF.

The V gene is TRBV5-4, the J gene TRBJ2-2; possibly TRBD2 for D (6 bases). The length of the CDR3 is 15 residues. V was pared by 4 bases and J by 1 base, with 11 bases between. Germline CDR1 SGHNT, CDR2 YYREEE (reference sequence). CDR3 amino acids: CASSRDGGNTGELFF. CDR3 in DNA: TGTGCCAGCAGCCGAGACGGGGGGAACACCGGGGAGCTGTTTTTT.

The chain recombines TRBV6-6 with TRBJ2-5; TRBD2 matches at 10 bases. This CDR3 has 15 residues. V shed 7 bases and J 5 bases; nucleotides not matched to a gene: 10. Per germline, CDR1 MNHNY and CDR2 SVGAGI (reference sequence). CDR3: CASTRPASGSETQYF. In DNA form, the CDR3 reads TGTGCCAGCACCCGGCCGGCTAGCGGGAGTGAGACCCAGTACTTC.

The chain is built from TRBV5-1 and TRBJ2-5, with 9 bases aligning to TRBD2. The J segment lost 4 bases and the V segment lost 0 bases, leaving 10 bases of the junction unmatched. From germline, CDR1 is SGHRS and CDR2 YFSETQ. This CDR3 spans 17 amino acids. The CDR3 sequence: CASSLDLAGGVVETQYF. CDR3 coding DNA: TGCGCCAGCAGCTTGGACCTTGCGGGAGGGGTGGTAGAGACCCAGTACTTC.

The chain has TRBV4-2 and TRBJ2-4; 9 positions match TRBD2. The CDR3 is made up of 19 amino acids. Looked up from germline, CDR1 is LGHNA and CDR2 is YNFKEQ. V shed 4 bases and J 0 bases; nucleotides not matched to a gene: 13. CDR3 sequence reads: CASSPGAGGSLVAKNIQYF. CDR3 nucleotides: TGTGCCAGCAGCCCGGGGGCGGGGGGGTCCCTAGTAGCCAAAAACATTCAGTACTTC.

This clone was observed a single time. CDR3 coding DNA: TGTGCCAGCAGCTCCGTCGGCGGGACAGGGGGCACTGAAGCTTTCTTT. This gives the protein CASSSVGGTGGTEAFF. The gene calls are TRBV7-2 and TRBJ1-1; 11 nucleotides align to TRBD1. Germline CDR1 SGHTA, CDR2 FQGNSA. The CDR3 consists of 16 residues. The V segment lost 4 bases and the J segment 4 bases; nucleotides outside the gene matches: 8.

The genes are TRBV5-1 and TRBJ2-4, with a tentative D call TRBD2 (5 bases). Germline V CDR1 and CDR2: SGHRS, YFSETQ. The germline V and J ends were trimmed by 7 bases and 7 bases, with 15 bases remaining between them. The CDR3 has 13 amino acids. The CDR3 sequence: CASGFTGNNIQYF. The DNA for the CDR3 is TGCGCCAGCGGTTTTACCGGGAACAACATTCAGTACTTC. The variable domain in full, completed from reference TRBV5-1 and TRBJ2-4, reads KAGVTQTPRYLIKTRGQQVTLSCSPISGHRSVSWYQQTPGQGLQFLFEYFSETQRNKGNFPGRFSGRQFSNSRSEMNVSTLELGDSALYLCASGFTGNNIQYFGAGTRLSVL.

The chain joins TRBV25-1 to TRBJ2-7; D possibly corresponds to TRBD2 (7 bases). The CDR3 totals 14 residues. Germline V gene sequence: CDR1 MGHDK, CDR2 SYGVNS. V was cut by 6 bases and J by 1 base, with 13 bases left in between. CDR3 bases: TGTGCCAGCAGGGGAGGGGGAGGGTCCTACGAGCAGTACTTC. It codes for CASRGGGGSYEQYF.

V and J are TRBV5-8 and TRBJ1-4; no clear D. The germline CDR1 and CDR2 sequences are SGHTS and YDEGEE. Trimming shortened V by 2 bases and J by 2 bases, and 7 bases separated the two germline ends. The CDR3 contains 14 residues. The CDR3 protein is CASSFGVTNEKLFF. CDR3 nucleotides: TGTGCCAGCAGCTTCGGGGTGACTAATGAAAAACTGTTTTTT.

The V call is TRBV4-2, the J call TRBJ2-3; D is perhaps TRBD2 (7 bases). Trimming stripped 4 bases from V and 4 bases from J, with 21 bases between. The CDR3 spans 17 residues. Germline loops: CDR1 LGHNA, CDR2 YNFKEQ. The CDR3: CASSLKDRGAGSDTQYF. The CDR3 DNA reads as TGTGCCAGCAGCCTCAAGGACCGGGGGGCCGGTTCAGATACGCAGTATTTT.

This clone was detected ten times or more. J is TRBJ1-2 and V is TRBV6-5, with TRBD1 identical over 8 bases. The CDR3 has 15 residues. V dropped 5 bases and J dropped 4; count of bases not matched to a gene: 9. Germline CDR1 reads MNHEY; CDR2 reads SVGAGI. CDR3 DNA sequence: TGTGCCAGCAGTATCCAGACAGGGGCCGCCTATGGCTACACCTTC. Its protein is CASSIQTGAAYGYTF.

The chain is built from TRBV5-1 and TRBJ1-1; the D gene is possibly TRBD1 (5 bases). The germline V and J ends were trimmed by 4 bases and 1 base, with 20 bases remaining between them. CDR3 length: 17 residues. From germline, CDR1 is SGHRS and CDR2 YFSETQ. The CDR3 nucleotides read TGCGCCAGCAGCCGGGGGGGTGGGGTTGATAGGAACACTGAAGCTTTCTTT. Its protein is CASSRGGGVDRNTEAFF.